The next 16 T cell receptor beta chains were all read from a single sample in a study of human T cells and chemical hapten exposure. Time point denoted: healthy volunteer bleed at 2 weeks. It was unfractionated whole blood from which total RNA was extracted. One entry per CDR3 protein results from TCRdb running MiXCR on the RACE reads. The sample carries about 31,000 distinct CDR3 sequences, over 7% recorded once. The sequenced material came from whole blood. All receptors derive from a human donor in good health. Some clones in this sample may be carry-over from other donors' samples.

The rearrangement uses TRBV7-9 and TRBJ2-6; 8 bases fit TRBD1. Germline values: CDR1 SEHNR, CDR2 FQNEAQ (reference sequence). V lost 1 base to trimming and J lost 0 bases; unmatched junction nucleotides: 2. This CDR3 has 17 amino acids. CDR3 residues: CASSLGTGFSGANVLTF. CDR3 nucleotides: TGTGCCAGCAGCTTAGGGACAGGGTTCTCTGGGGCCAACGTCCTGACTTTC. Looking up the rest from reference TRBV7-9 and TRBJ2-6 gives the full variable domain: DTGVSQNPRHKITKRGQNVTFRCDPISEHNRLYWYRQTLGQGPEFLTYFQNEAQLEKSRLLSDRFSAERPKGSFSTLEIQRTEQGDSAMYLCASSLGTGFSGANVLTFGAGSRLTVL.

A few counts support this clonotype. This rearrangement joins TRBV6-6 to TRBJ1-1, with D perhaps matching TRBD1 (6 bases). Germline-derived CDR1 and CDR2 are MNHNY and SVGAGI (reference sequence). This CDR3 has 16 amino acids. The V end lost 6 bases, the J end lost 1 base, and 18 bases lay between the germline ends. The DNA of the CDR3 is TGTGCCAGCAGATCGGAGGGGGGATCCAGGAACACTGAAGCTTTCTTT. It encodes CASRSEGGSRNTEAFF.

This clonotype was observed many times. This chain joins TRBV11-3 and TRBJ2-5; unclear D gene. The CDR3 is 13 residues long. The germline V gene has CDR1 SGHNT and CDR2 YENEEA. V was cut by 4 bases and J by 1 base, with 7 bases left in between. The CDR3 is CASSSGFQETQYF. CDR3 coding DNA: TGTGCCAGCAGCTCGGGCTTCCAAGAGACCCAGTACTTC.

Judged by abundance, this clonotype is medium-sized (0.01 to 0.1%). The chain uses TRBV2 and TRBJ2-1; the D gene is possibly TRBD2 (5 bases). The germline V and J ends were trimmed by 6 bases and 4 bases, with 19 bases remaining between them. Germline CDR1 reads SNHLY; CDR2 reads FYNNEI. CDR3 length: 16 residues. The CDR3 DNA sequence: TGTGCCAGCAGGCCCACGACTACCGTTGATTACAATGAGCAGTTCTTC. It encodes CASRPTTTVDYNEQFF. Using reference TRBV2 and TRBJ2-1 for the parts outside the CDR3, the full variable domain is EPEVTQTPSHQVTQMGQEVILRCVPISNHLYFYWYRQILGQKVEFLVSFYNNEISEKSEIFDDQFSVERPDGSNFTLKIRSTKLEDSAMYFCASRPTTTVDYNEQFFGPGTRLTVL.

This clonotype was seen at least ten times. The chain has TRBV12-3 or TRBV12-4 and TRBJ1-2, with a possible D match to TRBD1 (6 bases). The CDR3 covers 13 residues. The V and J ends lost 6 bases and 5 bases respectively, with 13 bases between them. CDR3 sequence reads: CASRGGGSYGYTF. DNA for the CDR3: TGTGCCAGCAGGGGGGGGGGCAGTTATGGCTACACCTTC.

This clonotype has only a few counts. This chain joins TRBV2 and TRBJ1-1; D is uncertain. Trimming removed 7 bases at V and 1 base at J, with 13 bases between. The CDR3 is 14 residues long. Germline V gene data show CDR1 as SNHLY and CDR2 as FYNNEI. The CDR3 DNA sequence: TGTGCCAGCATTGGCCCGATCCGGAACACTGAAGCTTTCTTT. As protein: CASIGPIRNTEAFF.

This clonotype was seen many times. The rearrangement joins TRBV27 to TRBJ1-1; D possibly corresponds to TRBD1 (5 bases). This CDR3 is 14 amino acids long. V was shortened by 5 bases and J by 1 base, with 11 bases between the two germline ends. Germline CDR1 reads MNHEY; CDR2 reads SMNVEV (reference sequence). The CDR3 region has the DNA TGTGCCAGCAGTCAAGGCAGGGAGAACACTGAAGCTTTCTTT. Encoded protein: CASSQGRENTEAFF.

Ten or more counts support this clonotype. J is TRBJ2-3 and V is TRBV5-5, with TRBD1 matching over 7 bases. Germline-derived CDR1 and CDR2 are SGHKS and YYEKEE (reference sequence). The CDR3 extends over 14 amino acids. The CDR3 loop is CAHSPEQGTDTQYF. The CDR3 DNA reads as TGTGCACACTCTCCCGAACAGGGGACAGATACGCAGTATTTT.

This clonotype has a handful of counts. This sequence joins TRBV7-2 and TRBJ2-3; D remains unclear. V was shortened by 2 bases and J by 7 bases, with 16 bases between the two germline ends. The V gene's germline CDR1 is SGHTA and CDR2 FQGNSA. The CDR3 sequence is 15 residues long. Here the CDR3 DNA reads TGTGCCAGCAGCTTATATAGTGGGCCGTGTTATACGCAGTATTTT. Translated: CASSLYSGPCYTQYF.

In its sample, this clonotype was seen many times. The V call is TRBV3-1, the J call TRBJ1-2, with D perhaps TRBD1 (5 bases). The CDR3 extends over 15 amino acids. Trimming pared 2 bases from V and 7 bases from J, leaving 17 bases between. The germline V gene encodes CDR1 LGHDT and CDR2 YNNKEL (reference sequence). CDR3 sequence: CASSQPFGGVVGYTF. CDR3 in DNA: TGTGCCAGCAGCCAACCCTTCGGGGGGGTTGTTGGCTACACCTTC.

This clonotype showed up many times. The rearrangement uses TRBV5-1 and TRBJ2-7; weak D call: TRBD2 (6 bases). This CDR3 comprises 13 residues. V was pared by 3 bases and J by 7 bases, with 14 bases between. The germline V gene has CDR1 SGHRS and CDR2 YFSETQ. The CDR3 here is CASSSTPEGEQYF. The CDR3 DNA is TGCGCCAGCAGCTCGACCCCGGAGGGAGAGCAGTACTTC.

This clonotype was counted many times. V usage is TRBV6-2 or TRBV6-3 and J usage is TRBJ2-3; the D is unclear. Germline CDR1 MNHEY, CDR2 SVGEGT. Trimming pared 6 bases from V and 0 bases from J, leaving 16 bases between. This CDR3 has 16 residues. DNA of the CDR3: TGTGCCAGCAGCTCACTCCGGGCCGTAAGCACAGATACGCAGTATTTT. Amino acid sequence: CASSSLRAVSTDTQYF.

This clonotype was detected ten times or more. The chain links TRBV5-1 to TRBJ1-4, with TRBD1 matching over 9 bases. V lost 4 bases and J lost 5; bases outside the gene matches: 3. The V gene's germline CDR1 is SGHRS and CDR2 YFSETQ. This CDR3 has 14 residues. The CDR3 sequence: CASSRGQGNEKLFF. As DNA, the CDR3 is TGCGCCAGCAGCAGGGGACAGGGAAATGAAAAACTGTTTTTT. Full variable domain (missing parts from reference TRBV5-1 and TRBJ1-4): KAGVTQTPRYLIKTRGQQVTLSCSPISGHRSVSWYQQTPGQGLQFLFEYFSETQRNKGNFPGRFSGRQFSNSRSEMNVSTLELGDSALYLCASSRGQGNEKLFFGSGTQLSVL.

This clonotype occurred a few times. This chain uses TRBV28 with TRBJ1-4; TRBD1 might be the D (6 bases). The germline V and J ends were trimmed by 2 bases and 4 bases, with 23 bases remaining between them. This CDR3 region has 19 residues. Per germline, CDR1 MDHEN and CDR2 SYDVKM. CDR3 region: CASSLRSGSAGVLNEKLFF. The DNA of the CDR3 is TGTGCCAGCAGTTTACGGTCGGGGTCGGCAGGGGTCCTTAATGAAAAACTGTTTTTT.

This clonotype was detected a few times. V usage is TRBV12-3 or TRBV12-4 and J usage is TRBJ1-2; D not certain. There are 11 residues in the CDR3. V lost 5 bases and J 4 bases, leaving 5 bases between the germline ends. CDR3 sequence: CASSAVYGYTF. The CDR3 nucleotides are TGTGCCAGCAGTGCTGTCTATGGCTACACCTTC.

This clonotype has a count of ten or more. The chain uses TRBV5-1 and TRBJ2-3, with D unclear. Trimming took off 2 bases at V and 10 bases at J, with 20 bases between the two ends. Germline V lookup: CDR1 SGHRS, CDR2 YFSETQ. The CDR3 extends over 15 amino acids. The CDR3 DNA reads TGCGCCAGCAGCTTAACCACGGACCGCAAATCTCCGCAGTATTTT. Amino acids: CASSLTTDRKSPQYF.